Listed here are 28 T cell receptor beta chains from one sample, sequenced in a study of T-cell reconstitution after alpha-beta-depleted transplantation in children. Preparation of the TCRbeta library used unique molecular identifiers. One entry per CDR3 protein, called by TCRdb with MiXCR from the PCR reads. The sample gives about 500,000 distinct CDR3 sequences, approximately 29% of which show up once; 2% to 3% is in the top ten. The material sequenced was PBMCs from the stem cell graft donor, taken from the stem cell graft. The receptors originated from a human donor who donated a stem cell graft to a child with aplastic anemia.

The genes are TRBV28 and TRBJ2-5; tentative D call: TRBD1 (6 bases). Trimming cost V 5 bases and J 7 bases, with 20 bases left between them. Germline V gene sequence: CDR1 MDHEN, CDR2 SYDVKM. CDR3 length: 15 residues. The CDR3 spells CASSLGTFKTGTQYF. The CDR3 nucleotides read TGTGCCAGCAGTCTAGGGACATTCAAGACCGGGACCCAGTACTTC.

CDR3 amino acids: CASMRLELLNTIYF. The CDR3 DNA reads as TGTGCCAGCATGAGGCTAGAGTTGTTAAACACCATATATTTT. The chain combines TRBV6-1 with TRBJ1-3, with D hard to call. CDR1 and CDR2 from the germline V gene are MNHNS and SASEGT. Deletions cut 7 bases from V and 6 bases from J, with 16 bases between. The CDR3 is 14 residues long.

The V call is TRBV27, the J call TRBJ1-2, with TRBD1 as a possible D gene (5 bases). The V end was cut by 6 bases, the J end by 4 bases, with 15 bases between. The CDR3 length is 14 residues. Per germline, CDR1 MNHEY and CDR2 SMNVEV (reference sequence). Written as DNA, the CDR3 is TGTGCCAGCAGGGGTGGGGGGAGAACCTATGGCTACACCTTC. As protein: CASRGGGRTYGYTF.

This clonotype was counted a few times. The chain uses TRBV30 and TRBJ2-3; D is possibly TRBD1 (5 bases). In germline, CDR1 is GTSNPN, CDR2 SVGIG (reference sequence). Trimming stripped 0 bases from V and 0 bases from J, with 10 bases between. CDR3 length equals 15 residues. CDR3 residues: CAWSVGAGSTDTQYF. CDR3 bases: TGTGCCTGGAGTGTAGGGGCTGGGAGCACAGATACGCAGTATTTT.

This chain connects TRBV5-1 to TRBJ2-1; perhaps TRBD2 as D (6 bases). This CDR3 contains 16 residues. Between the trimmed V and J ends, which lost 0 bases and 4 bases, there was a span of 14 bases. The germline CDR1 and CDR2 sequences are SGHRS and YFSETQ. This CDR3 reads CASSLGPLGTYNEQFF. The CDR3 DNA reads as TGCGCCAGCAGCTTGGGCCCACTCGGGACTTACAATGAGCAGTTCTTC.

The genes are TRBV12-3 or TRBV12-4 and TRBJ2-1; perhaps TRBD2 as D (5 bases). The V and J ends lost 5 bases and 6 bases respectively, with 14 bases between them. The CDR3 extends over 14 amino acids. The CDR3 bases are TGTGCCAGCAGTAACTCGGACTGGCCCAATGAGCAGTTCTTC. Its protein is CASSNSDWPNEQFF.

This chain links TRBV5-1 with TRBJ1-1; D gene ambiguous. CDR3 size: 16 residues. V gave up 0 bases and J gave up 1 base, with 13 bases separating them. CDR1 and CDR2 (germline): SGHRS, YFSETQ. CDR3 region: CASSLAGVSANTEAFF. In DNA, the CDR3 is TGCGCCAGCAGCTTGGCCGGCGTTTCAGCGAACACTGAAGCTTTCTTT. Drawing the rest from reference TRBV5-1 and TRBJ1-1, the complete variable domain is KAGVTQTPRYLIKTRGQQVTLSCSPISGHRSVSWYQQTPGQGLQFLFEYFSETQRNKGNFPGRFSGRQFSNSRSEMNVSTLELGDSALYLCASSLAGVSANTEAFFGQGTRLTVV.

The chain carries TRBV5-6 and TRBJ1-2; D gene uncertain. This CDR3 has 15 residues. Germline V gene data show CDR1 as SGHDT and CDR2 as YYEEEE. V was cut by 4 bases and J by 8 bases, with 21 bases left in between. This CDR3 is CASSPPRPSSKGYTF. CDR3 DNA sequence: TGTGCCAGCAGCCCACCCCGACCTTCCTCGAAGGGCTACACCTTC.

In nucleotides, the CDR3 is TGCGCCAGCAGCTCCTGGACTGACAGCTCCTACAATGAGCAGTTCTTC. This gives the protein CASSSWTDSSYNEQFF. This sequence joins TRBV5-1 and TRBJ2-1; D tentatively reads TRBD1 or TRBD2 (5 bases each). The CDR3 extends over 16 amino acids. Germline V gene data show CDR1 as SGHRS and CDR2 as YFSETQ. V was cut by 3 bases and J by 0 bases, with 13 bases left in between.

The rearrangement links TRBV20-1 to TRBJ2-3; 9 bases are shared with TRBD2. Germline V gives CDR1 DFQATT, CDR2 SNEGSKA (reference sequence). V was pared by 3 bases and J by 3 bases, with 7 bases of the junction left unmatched. The CDR3 extends over 15 amino acids. The CDR3 protein is CSARTSSGNTDTQYF. The DNA of the CDR3 is TGCAGTGCTAGGACCTCTAGCGGGAATACAGATACGCAGTATTTT.

V usage is TRBV11-2 and J usage is TRBJ2-3, with 11 bases that match TRBD2. The length of the CDR3 is 17 residues. V shed 1 base, J shed 4 bases, and the junction held 7 bases outside the gene matches. CDR1 SGHAT and CDR2 FQNNGV come from the germline V gene. CDR3 sequence (DNA): TGTGCCAGCAGCTTAGTTCTACTAGCGGGAGTTGCAGATACGCAGTATTTT. This codes for CASSLVLLAGVADTQYF.

The V call is TRBV6-4, the J call TRBJ2-3, with a tentative D call TRBD2 (5 bases). This CDR3 comprises 15 residues. V shed 3 bases and J shed 1 base, with 11 bases lying between them. Germline CDR1 reads MRHNA; CDR2 reads SNTAGT. As DNA, the CDR3 is TGTGCCAGCAGTGAGGGGAGTTCGGGCACAGATACGCAGTATTTT. It specifies CASSEGSSGTDTQYF.

Notes on this clonotype: Germline and junction disagree at one end, which may indicate a read error. The chain recombines TRBV20-1 with TRBJ2-1; tentatively, D is TRBD1 (6 bases). Germline lookup yields CDR1 DFQATT and CDR2 SNEGSKA (reference sequence). The CDR3 is 15 amino acids. CDR3 in DNA: TGCAGTGCTGGAGAACAGGGTGGTTCCTACAATGAGCAGTTCTTC. It encodes CSAGEQGGSYNEQFF.

This clonotype has just a few counts. J is TRBJ2-1 and V is TRBV5-5, with TRBD2 identical over 11 bases. V was pared by 1 base and J by 1 base, with 1 base of the junction left unmatched. Per germline, CDR1 SGHKS and CDR2 YYEKEE (reference sequence). The CDR3 covers 16 residues. The DNA for the CDR3 is TGTGCCAGCAGCTTGACTAGCGGGAGATCCTACAATGAGCAGTTCTTC. Protein: CASSLTSGRSYNEQFF.

This clonotype came up a few times. The CDR3 spells CASSLLWEDTQYF. CDR3 nucleotides: TGTGCCAGCAGTTTACTCTGGGAAGATACGCAGTATTTT. V and J are TRBV27 and TRBJ2-3; no definite D call. This CDR3 has 13 residues. The V and J ends lost 2 bases and 5 bases respectively, with 8 bases between them. The germline CDR1 and CDR2 sequences are MNHEY and SMNVEV (reference sequence).

The rearrangement uses TRBV20-1 and TRBJ2-1, with TRBD2 matching over 9 bases. The ends lost 1 base at V and 6 bases at J; junction bases unmatched: 1. Germline lookup yields CDR1 DFQATT and CDR2 SNEGSKA (reference sequence). This CDR3 is built from 13 residues. The CDR3: CSARGTSVNEQFF. The CDR3 DNA reads as TGCAGTGCTAGAGGGACTAGCGTCAATGAGCAGTTCTTC.

The chain has TRBV25-1 and TRBJ1-2, with 7 bases identical to TRBD1. Germline V CDR1 and CDR2: MGHDK, SYGVNS. With V trimmed by 2 bases and J by 4 bases, 1 base remained unmatched. The CDR3 is made up of 13 amino acids. Written as DNA, the CDR3 is TGTGCCAGCAGTGAACGGACAGGCTATGGCTACACCTTC. Its protein product is CASSERTGYGYTF.

There are a few counts of this clonotype. The V and J genes are TRBV18 and TRBJ2-5; D possibly corresponds to TRBD1 (5 bases). The CDR3 totals 15 residues. V was clipped by 2 bases and J by 5 bases, with 15 bases between them. The germline gives CDR1 KGHSH, CDR2 LQKENI. As DNA, the CDR3 is TGTGCCAGCTCACCAGGACACCCTACTTTTGAGACCCAGTACTTC. Translation gives CASSPGHPTFETQYF.

The chain is built from TRBV7-9 and TRBJ2-3; 12 bases map to TRBD2. Germline V gives CDR1 SEHNR, CDR2 FQNEAQ (reference sequence). V shed 1 base, J shed 6 bases, and the junction held 5 bases outside the gene matches. The CDR3 runs 16 residues. The CDR3 loop is CASSLGLAGVSDTQYF. CDR3 sequence (DNA): TGTGCCAGCAGCTTAGGACTAGCGGGAGTGAGCGATACGCAGTATTTT. Full variable domain (outside the CDR3, taken from reference TRBV7-9 and TRBJ2-3): DTGVSQNPRHKITKRGQNVTFRCDPISEHNRLYWYRQTLGQGPEFLTYFQNEAQLEKSRLLSDRFSAERPKGSFSTLEIQRTEQGDSAMYLCASSLGLAGVSDTQYFGPGTRLTVL.

The chain couples TRBV6-1 to TRBJ2-3, with TRBD1 identical over 8 bases. V trimming: 10 bases; J trimming: 4 bases; junction bases outside the gene matches: 7. The CDR3 loop spans 13 amino acids. Germline CDR1 and CDR2: MNHNS and SASEGT. CDR3 residues: CATNRGLSDTQYF. In DNA form, the CDR3 reads TGTGCCACCAACAGGGGGTTGTCAGATACGCAGTATTTT.

V usage is TRBV2 and J usage is TRBJ1-5, with 12 nucleotides matching TRBD1. Per the germline V gene, CDR1 is SNHLY and CDR2 is FYNNEI. J gave up 0 bases and V 7 bases, and 16 bases lay outside the gene matches. CDR3 length equals 20 residues. Here the CDR3 reads CASTGKRGTGGKNSNQPQHF. CDR3 sequence (DNA): TGTGCCAGCACCGGAAAGCGAGGGACAGGGGGCAAGAATAGCAATCAGCCCCAGCATTTT.

This clonotype was detected only a few times. The genes are TRBV6-2 or TRBV6-3 and TRBJ1-1; the D is unclear. CDR1 and CDR2 from the germline V gene are MNHEY and SVGEGT. The CDR3 runs 12 residues. With 2 bases removed from V and 5 bases from J, the gap between germline ends came to 6 bases. The CDR3 sequence is CASSYGRTEAFF. The CDR3 bases are TGTGCCAGCAGTTACGGGAGAACTGAAGCTTTCTTT.

The chain recombines TRBV7-2 with TRBJ1-2; possible D gene TRBD1, 5 bases. V was clipped by 5 bases and J by 4 bases, with 11 bases between them. This CDR3 spans 13 amino acids. Germline values: CDR1 SGHTA, CDR2 FQGNSA. The CDR3 is CASSATDFYGYTF. CDR3 DNA: TGTGCCAGCAGCGCGACAGATTTCTATGGCTACACCTTC.

A few counts support this clonotype. The CDR3 nucleotides are TGTGCCAGCCAAGGGGGCGACGAGCAGTACTTC. Its translation is CASQGGDEQYF. This rearrangement joins TRBV6-6 to TRBJ2-7; the match to TRBD1 covers 7 bases. CDR3 size: 11 residues. Germline V gene data show CDR1 as MNHNY and CDR2 as SVGAGI (reference sequence). After removal of 8 bases from V and 5 bases from J, the junction contained 3 bases not matched to a gene.

The CDR3 sequence is CASSGRDRISTDTQYF. CDR3 DNA sequence: TGTGCCAGCAGTGGCCGGGACAGGATCAGCACAGATACGCAGTATTTT. The chain joins TRBV6-1 to TRBJ2-3; 8 nucleotides line up with TRBD1. V lost 4 bases and J lost 0; bases outside the gene matches: 6. The germline CDR1 and CDR2 sequences are MNHNS and SASEGT. The CDR3 length is 16 residues.

Only a few counts were recorded for this clonotype. The chain employs TRBV7-9 and TRBJ1-1; D not resolved. Trimming took 4 bases from V and 4 from J, leaving 10 bases between them. The length of the CDR3 is 13 residues. CDR1 SEHNR and CDR2 FQNEAQ come from the germline V gene (reference sequence). CDR3 DNA sequence: TGTGCCAGCAGCTCGGGGTATTCCACTGAAGCTTTCTTT. Translated, it gives CASSSGYSTEAFF.

This clonotype was detected a few times. The chain uses TRBV2 and TRBJ1-1, with D unclear. Germline lookup yields CDR1 SNHLY and CDR2 FYNNEI. Trimming shortened V by 8 bases and J by 0 bases, and 13 bases separated the two germline ends. The CDR3 loop spans 14 amino acids. This chain's CDR3 is CASGRGGMNTEAFF. DNA of the CDR3: TGTGCCAGCGGCCGCGGAGGGATGAACACTGAAGCTTTCTTT.

This clonotype was seen only a few times. V and J are TRBV7-2 and TRBJ2-5; D is unresolved. Per the germline V gene, CDR1 is SGHTA and CDR2 is FQGNSA. The CDR3 loop spans 13 amino acids. The germline V and J ends were trimmed by 3 bases and 3 bases, with 8 bases remaining between them. The CDR3 spells CASSFGREETQYF. The CDR3 nucleotides are TGTGCCAGCAGCTTCGGCAGAGAAGAGACCCAGTACTTC.